Following are 6 T cell receptor beta chains from one sample sequenced in a study of blood T cell repertoires in COVID-19. Sequenced by immunoSEQ multiplex PCR; TCRdb stores in-frame clones only, minus some. Of around 400,000 clones in the sample, under 90% were seen once. Source material: PBMCs or T cells enriched from blood (not recorded which). Every receptor here comes from a woman between 25 and 40 years old who had recovered from COVID-19.

V and J are TRBV7-2 and TRBJ1-6; D remains ambiguous. Germline V gives CDR1 SGHTA, CDR2 FQGNSA. The CDR3 loop spans 11 amino acids. V lost 5 bases and J 7 bases, leaving 3 bases between the germline ends. The CDR3 protein is CASSQNSPLHF. The CDR3 coding sequence is TGTGCCAGCAGCCAAAATTCACCCCTCCACTTT.

This chain joins TRBV2 and TRBJ2-5, with TRBD1 identical over 10 bases. The CDR3 is 14 amino acids. CDR1 is SNHLY, CDR2 FYNNEI, per germline. After removal of 6 bases from V and 6 bases from J, the junction contained 7 bases not matched to a gene. CDR3 nucleotide sequence: TGTGCCAGCAGGGCTAGACAGGGGGCAAAGACCCAGTACTTC. Translation: CASRARQGAKTQYF. The whole variable domain, remainder taken from reference TRBV2 and TRBJ2-5, is EPEVTQTPSHQVTQMGQEVILRCVPISNHLYFYWYRQILGQKVEFLVSFYNNEISEKSEIFDDQFSVERPDGSNFTLKIRSTKLEDSAMYFCASRARQGAKTQYFGPGTRLLVL.

To note about this clone: Other nucleotide sequences in the sample specify the same CDR3. The chain carries TRBV28 and TRBJ1-5, with a possible D match to TRBD1 (5 bases). V lost 6 bases to trimming and J lost 5 bases, with 14 bases between them. The CDR3 spans 14 residues. The germline V gene has CDR1 MDHEN and CDR2 SYDVKM. The DNA of the CDR3 is TGTGCCAGCAGCCCAGGGCAGGGCGATCAGCCCCAGCATTTT. Encoded protein: CASSPGQGDQPQHF.

The rearrangement links TRBV29-1 to TRBJ2-3; the match to TRBD1 covers 9 bases. From germline, CDR1 is SQVTM and CDR2 ANQGSEA. The CDR3 runs to 14 residues. V lost 7 bases, J lost 4 bases, and 9 bases stayed unmatched. The CDR3 protein is CSASGTGTSDTQYF. Written as DNA, the CDR3 is TGCAGCGCATCCGGGACAGGGACCTCAGATACGCAGTATTTT.

The gene calls are TRBV6-1 and TRBJ1-6; D call uncertain. The CDR3 spans 18 residues. V was shortened by 0 bases and J by 0 bases, with 12 bases between the two germline ends. Germline loops: CDR1 MNHNS, CDR2 SASEGT. The CDR3 sequence is CASSEAAWESSYNSPLHF. CDR3 in DNA: TGTGCCAGCAGTGAAGCGGCGTGGGAGAGCTCCTATAATTCACCCCTCCACTTT.

CDR3 sequence (DNA): TGTGCCAGCAGTACCTCAGGGGGATATCAGCCCCAGCATTTT. Protein: CASSTSGGYQPQHF. This sequence joins TRBV7-9 and TRBJ1-5, with TRBD1 matching over 7 bases. Germline-derived CDR1 and CDR2 are SEHNR and FQNEAQ (reference sequence). This CDR3 spans 14 amino acids. Trimming at V came to 6 bases and at J to 5 bases, leaving 7 bases not matched to a gene.